This record covers a single T cell receptor (beta chain). The CDR3 is 12 residues long. CDR1 and CDR2 from the germline V gene are SEHNR and FQNEAQ (reference sequence). V lost 5 bases to trimming and J lost 5 bases, with 8 bases between them. In the authors' methods: Estimates of nucleated cell counts were drawn from the amplification of reference gene primers. Repertoires were generated with immunoSEQ multiplex PCR, while TCRdb's copy carries only in-frame clones and drops some. The D gene and trimming were derived from the DNA, and the V and J assignments and clone size from that table. The sample includes fewer than 250,000 clones, 80% to 85% of them seen just once. The data originate from a study of blood T cell repertoires in COVID-19. Across the study: Whether acute or convalescent, the COVID-19 samples came from the United States, Italy and Spain. From T cells, B-cell-depleted T cells, or PBMCs came the material, which was cDNA or gDNA.

The sequence was collected from a human donor in a cohort sampled during active COVID-19. Material: peripheral blood. The chain combines TRBV7-9 with TRBJ2-3; the D is unclear. The chain's CDR3 is CASSPPGDTQYF. CDR3 sequence (DNA): TGTGCCAGCAGCCCACCCGGAGATACGCAGTATTTT. Filled out from reference TRBV7-9 and TRBJ2-3, the complete variable domain reads DTGVSQNPRHKITKRGQNVTFRCDPISEHNRLYWYRQTLGQGPEFLTYFQNEAQLEKSRLLSDRFSAERPKGSFSTLEIQRTEQGDSAMYLCASSPPGDTQYFGPGTRLTVL.